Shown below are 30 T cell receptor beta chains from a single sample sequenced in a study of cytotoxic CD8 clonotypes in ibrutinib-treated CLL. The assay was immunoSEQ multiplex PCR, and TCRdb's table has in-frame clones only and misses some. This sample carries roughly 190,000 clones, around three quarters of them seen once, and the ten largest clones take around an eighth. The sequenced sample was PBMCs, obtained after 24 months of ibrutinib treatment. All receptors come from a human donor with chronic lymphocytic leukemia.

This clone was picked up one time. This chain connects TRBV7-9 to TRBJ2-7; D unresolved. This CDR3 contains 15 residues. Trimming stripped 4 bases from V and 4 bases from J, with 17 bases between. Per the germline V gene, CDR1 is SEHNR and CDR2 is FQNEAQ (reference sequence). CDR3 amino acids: CASSSRRTWSYEQYF. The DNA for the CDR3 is TGTGCCAGCAGCTCACGACGGACCTGGTCGTACGAGCAGTACTTC. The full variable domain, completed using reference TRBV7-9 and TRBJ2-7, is DTGVSQNPRHKITKRGQNVTFRCDPISEHNRLYWYRQTLGQGPEFLTYFQNEAQLEKSRLLSDRFSAERPKGSFSTLEIQRTEQGDSAMYLCASSSRRTWSYEQYFGPGTRLTVT.

The CDR3 protein is CASSQDILGLAENQETQYF. In DNA, the CDR3 is TGCGCCAGCAGCCAAGATATTCTGGGACTAGCGGAAAACCAAGAGACCCAGTACTTC. The V call is TRBV4-1, the J call TRBJ2-5, with 11 bases matching TRBD2. There are 19 residues in the CDR3. The V segment lost 0 bases and the J segment 0 bases; nucleotides outside the gene matches: 9. Germline-derived CDR1 and CDR2 are MGHRA and YSYEKL.

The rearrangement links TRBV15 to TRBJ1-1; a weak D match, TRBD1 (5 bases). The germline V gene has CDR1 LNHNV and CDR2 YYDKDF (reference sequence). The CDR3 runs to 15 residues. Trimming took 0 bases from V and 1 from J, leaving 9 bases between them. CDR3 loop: CATSRDRGENTEAFF. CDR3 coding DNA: TGTGCCACCAGCAGAGATCGGGGGGAGAACACTGAAGCTTTCTTT.

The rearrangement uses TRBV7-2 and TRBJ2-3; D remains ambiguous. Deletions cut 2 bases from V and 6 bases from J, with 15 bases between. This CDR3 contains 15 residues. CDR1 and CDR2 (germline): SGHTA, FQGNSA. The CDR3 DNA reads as TGTGCCAGCAGCTTAACGGCGGTTCTATGGGATACGCAGTATTTT. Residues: CASSLTAVLWDTQYF.

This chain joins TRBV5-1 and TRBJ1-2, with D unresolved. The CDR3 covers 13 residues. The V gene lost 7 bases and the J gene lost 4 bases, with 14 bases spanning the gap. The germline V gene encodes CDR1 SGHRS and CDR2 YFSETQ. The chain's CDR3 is CASAPRAPYGYTF. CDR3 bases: TGCGCCAGCGCCCCCCGGGCACCCTATGGCTACACCTTC.

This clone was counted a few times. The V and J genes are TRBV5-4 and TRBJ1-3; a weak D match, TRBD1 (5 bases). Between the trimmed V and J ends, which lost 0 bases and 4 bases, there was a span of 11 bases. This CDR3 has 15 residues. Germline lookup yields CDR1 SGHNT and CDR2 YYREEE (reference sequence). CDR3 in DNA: TGTGCCAGCAGCTTGGGGGGCCAGTGGGGAAACACCATATATTTT. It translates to CASSLGGQWGNTIYF.

In nucleotides, the CDR3 is TGTGCCAGCAGGCCTTGGGGACAGGGCAAAGATACGCAGTATTTT. Translated, it gives CASRPWGQGKDTQYF. This chain links TRBV27 with TRBJ2-3, with 9 bases that match TRBD1. The CDR3 is made up of 15 amino acids. The V segment lost 6 bases and the J segment 5 bases; nucleotides outside the gene matches: 9. CDR1 and CDR2 from the germline V gene are MNHEY and SMNVEV (reference sequence).

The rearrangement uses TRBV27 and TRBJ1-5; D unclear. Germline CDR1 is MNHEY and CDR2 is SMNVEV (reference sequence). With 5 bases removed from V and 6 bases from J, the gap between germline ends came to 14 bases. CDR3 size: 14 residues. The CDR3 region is CASSQVAFGQPQHF. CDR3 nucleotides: TGTGCCAGCAGTCAGGTCGCGTTCGGTCAGCCCCAGCATTTT.

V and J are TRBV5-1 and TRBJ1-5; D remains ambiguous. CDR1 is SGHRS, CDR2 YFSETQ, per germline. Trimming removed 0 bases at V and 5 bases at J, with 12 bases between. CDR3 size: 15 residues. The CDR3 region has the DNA TGCGCCAGCAGCTTGGACCCAGGAGGCCATCAGCCCCAGCATTTT. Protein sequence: CASSLDPGGHQPQHF. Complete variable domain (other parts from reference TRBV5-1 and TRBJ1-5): KAGVTQTPRYLIKTRGQQVTLSCSPISGHRSVSWYQQTPGQGLQFLFEYFSETQRNKGNFPGRFSGRQFSNSRSEMNVSTLELGDSALYLCASSLDPGGHQPQHFGDGTRLSIL.

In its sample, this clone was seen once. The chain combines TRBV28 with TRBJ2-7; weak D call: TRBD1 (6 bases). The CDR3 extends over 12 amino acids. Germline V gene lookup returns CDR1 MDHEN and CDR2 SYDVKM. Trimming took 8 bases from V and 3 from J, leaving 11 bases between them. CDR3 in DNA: TGTGCCAGCGAGGACAGAAACTACGAGCAGTACTTC. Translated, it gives CASEDRNYEQYF.

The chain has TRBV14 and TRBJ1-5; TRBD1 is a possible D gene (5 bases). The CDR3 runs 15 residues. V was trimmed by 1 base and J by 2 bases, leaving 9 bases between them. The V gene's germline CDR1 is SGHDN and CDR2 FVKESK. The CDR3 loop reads CASSQAGVGNQPQHF. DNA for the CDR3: TGTGCCAGCAGCCAAGCGGGGGTGGGCAATCAGCCCCAGCATTTT.

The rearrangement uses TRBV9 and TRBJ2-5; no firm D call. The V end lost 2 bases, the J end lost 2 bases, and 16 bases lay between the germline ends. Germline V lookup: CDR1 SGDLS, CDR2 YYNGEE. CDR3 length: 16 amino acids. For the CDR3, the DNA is TGTGCCAGCAGCGTGGGTTGGATAGGGTCTCAAGAGACCCAGTACTTC. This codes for CASSVGWIGSQETQYF.

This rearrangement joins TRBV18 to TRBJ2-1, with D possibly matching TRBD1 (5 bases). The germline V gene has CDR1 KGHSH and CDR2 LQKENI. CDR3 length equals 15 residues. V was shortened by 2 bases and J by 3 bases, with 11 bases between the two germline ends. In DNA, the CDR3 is TGTGCCAGCTCACCAAGGGGTACGATCTACAATGAGCAGTTCTTC. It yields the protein CASSPRGTIYNEQFF. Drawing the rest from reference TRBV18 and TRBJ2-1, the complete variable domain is NAGVMQNPRHLVRRRGQEARLRCSPMKGHSHVYWYRQLPEEGLKFMVYLQKENIIDESGMPKERFSAEFPKEGPSILRIQQVVRGDSAAYFCASSPRGTIYNEQFFGPGTRLTVL.

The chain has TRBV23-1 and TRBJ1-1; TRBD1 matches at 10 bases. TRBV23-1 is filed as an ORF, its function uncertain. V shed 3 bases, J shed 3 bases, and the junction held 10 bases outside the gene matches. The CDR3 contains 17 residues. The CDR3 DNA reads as TGCGCCAGCAGTCACCCTCTTGGGACAGGGGTGGACACTGAAGCTTTCTTT. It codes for CASSHPLGTGVDTEAFF.

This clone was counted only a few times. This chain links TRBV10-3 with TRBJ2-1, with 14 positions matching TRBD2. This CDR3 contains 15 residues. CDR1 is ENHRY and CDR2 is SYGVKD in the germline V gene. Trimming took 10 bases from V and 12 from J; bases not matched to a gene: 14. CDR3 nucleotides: TGTGCCAGCTTCACCGGGACTAGCGGGAGTTTAGGGCAGTTCTTC. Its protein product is CASFTGTSGSLGQFF.

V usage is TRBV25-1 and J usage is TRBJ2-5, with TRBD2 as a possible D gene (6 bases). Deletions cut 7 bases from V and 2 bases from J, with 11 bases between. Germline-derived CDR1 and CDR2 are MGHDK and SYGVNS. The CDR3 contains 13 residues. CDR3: CASTQGGQETQYF. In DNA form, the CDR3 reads TGTGCCAGCACCCAGGGAGGACAAGAGACCCAGTACTTC.

CDR3 loop: CASSPWGGTQETQYF. In DNA form, the CDR3 reads TGTGCCAGCAGCCCCTGGGGCGGGACCCAAGAGACCCAGTACTTC. V is TRBV7-2 and J is TRBJ2-5; possible D gene TRBD2, 6 bases. This CDR3 comprises 15 residues. V lost 5 bases, J lost 1 base, and 14 bases lay in between. CDR1 and CDR2 (germline): SGHTA, FQGNSA.

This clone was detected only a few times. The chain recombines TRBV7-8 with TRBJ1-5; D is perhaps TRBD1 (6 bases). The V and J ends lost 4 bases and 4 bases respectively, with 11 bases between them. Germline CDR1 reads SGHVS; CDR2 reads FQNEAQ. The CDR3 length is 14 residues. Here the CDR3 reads CASSYRQANQPQHF. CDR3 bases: TGTGCCAGCAGCTACAGACAGGCTAATCAGCCCCAGCATTTT. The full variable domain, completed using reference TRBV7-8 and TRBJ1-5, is GAGVSQSPRYKVAKRGQDVALRCDPISGHVSLFWYQQALGQGPEFLTYFQNEAQLDKSGLPSDRFFAERPEGSVSTLKIQRTQQEDSAVYLCASSYRQANQPQHFGDGTRLSIL.

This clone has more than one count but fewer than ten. CDR3 nucleotide sequence: TGTGCCAGCAGACCCTCAGGGGGCTTATCCTACGAGCAGTACTTC. Amino acid sequence: CASRPSGGLSYEQYF. The chain employs TRBV6-5 and TRBJ2-7; the match to TRBD1 covers 8 bases. Trimming cost V 6 bases and J 1 base; bases outside gene matches: 8. Germline values: CDR1 MNHEY, CDR2 SVGAGI. CDR3 length equals 15 residues.

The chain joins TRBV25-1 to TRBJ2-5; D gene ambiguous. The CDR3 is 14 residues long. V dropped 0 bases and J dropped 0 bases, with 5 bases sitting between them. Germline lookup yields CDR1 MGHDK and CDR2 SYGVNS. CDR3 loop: CASSEYTHQETQYF. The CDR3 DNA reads TGTGCCAGCAGTGAATACACACACCAAGAGACCCAGTACTTC. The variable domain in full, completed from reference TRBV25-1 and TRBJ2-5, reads EADIYQTPRYLVIGTGKKITLECSQTMGHDKMYWYQQDPGMELHLIHYSYGVNSTEKGDLSSESTVSRIRTEHFPLTLESARPSHTSQYLCASSEYTHQETQYFGPGTRLLVL.

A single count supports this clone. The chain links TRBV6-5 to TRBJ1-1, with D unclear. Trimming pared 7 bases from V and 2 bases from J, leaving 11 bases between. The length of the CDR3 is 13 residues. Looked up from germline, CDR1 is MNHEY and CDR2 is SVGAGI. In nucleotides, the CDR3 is TGTGCCAGCATTCAGACACATAACACTGAAGCTTTCTTT. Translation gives CASIQTHNTEAFF.

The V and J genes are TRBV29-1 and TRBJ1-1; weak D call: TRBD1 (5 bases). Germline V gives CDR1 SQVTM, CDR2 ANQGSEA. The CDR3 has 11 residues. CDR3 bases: TGCATCTCAGGGAGGGGCACTGAAGCTTTCTTT. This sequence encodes CISGRGTEAFF.

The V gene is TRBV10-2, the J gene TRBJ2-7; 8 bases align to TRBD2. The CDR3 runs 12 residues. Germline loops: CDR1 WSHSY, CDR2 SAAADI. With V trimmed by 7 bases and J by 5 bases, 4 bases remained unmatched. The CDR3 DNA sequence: TGCGCCAGCAAAGCGGGAGTCCACGAGCAGTACTTC. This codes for CASKAGVHEQYF.

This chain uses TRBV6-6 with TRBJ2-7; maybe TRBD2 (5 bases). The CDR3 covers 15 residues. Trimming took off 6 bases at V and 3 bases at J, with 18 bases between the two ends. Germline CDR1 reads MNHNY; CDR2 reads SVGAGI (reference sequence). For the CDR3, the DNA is TGTGCCAGCAGACCACTAGACTCTCCTTTCTACGAGCAGTACTTC. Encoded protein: CASRPLDSPFYEQYF.

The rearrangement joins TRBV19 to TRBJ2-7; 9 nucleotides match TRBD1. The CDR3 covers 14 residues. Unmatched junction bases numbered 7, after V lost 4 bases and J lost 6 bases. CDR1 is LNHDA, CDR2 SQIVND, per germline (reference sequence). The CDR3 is CASSSNRGPSEQYF. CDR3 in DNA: TGTGCCAGTAGTAGCAACAGGGGGCCTAGCGAGCAGTACTTC. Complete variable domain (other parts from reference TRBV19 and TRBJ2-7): DGGITQSPKYLFRKEGQNVTLSCEQNLNHDAMYWYRQDPGQGLRLIYYSQIVNDFQKGDIAEGYSVSREKKESFPLTVTSAQKNPTAFYLCASSSNRGPSEQYFGPGTRLTVT.

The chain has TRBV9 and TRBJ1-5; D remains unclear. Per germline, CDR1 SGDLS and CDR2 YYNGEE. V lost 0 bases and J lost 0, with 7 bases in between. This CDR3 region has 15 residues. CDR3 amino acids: CASSVVYSSNQPQHF. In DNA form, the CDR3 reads TGTGCCAGCAGCGTAGTATACAGTAGCAATCAGCCCCAGCATTTT.

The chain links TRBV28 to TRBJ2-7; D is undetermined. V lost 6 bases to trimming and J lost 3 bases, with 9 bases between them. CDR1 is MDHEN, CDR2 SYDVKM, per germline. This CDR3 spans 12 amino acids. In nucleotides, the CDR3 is TGTGCCAGCAGCCAAAGGGTCTACGAGCAGTACTTC. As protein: CASSQRVYEQYF.

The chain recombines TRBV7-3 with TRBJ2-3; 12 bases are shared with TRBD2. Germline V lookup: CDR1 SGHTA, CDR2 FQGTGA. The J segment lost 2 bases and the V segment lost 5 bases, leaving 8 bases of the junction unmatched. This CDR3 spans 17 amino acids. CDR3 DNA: TGTGCCAGCAGCCCCGGGGGGACTAGCGGGCCCACAGATACGCAGTATTTT. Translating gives CASSPGGTSGPTDTQYF.

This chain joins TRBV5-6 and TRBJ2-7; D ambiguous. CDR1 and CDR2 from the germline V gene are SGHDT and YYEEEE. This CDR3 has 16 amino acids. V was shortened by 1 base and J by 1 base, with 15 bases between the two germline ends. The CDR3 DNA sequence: TGTGCCAGCAGCTTGTCGGTTGTAACTGCTTCCTACGAGCAGTACTTC. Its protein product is CASSLSVVTASYEQYF. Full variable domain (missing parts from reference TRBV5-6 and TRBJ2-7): DAGVTQSPTHLIKTRGQQVTLRCSPKSGHDTVSWYQQALGQGPQFIFQYYEEEERQRGNFPDRFSGHQFPNYSSELNVNALLLGDSALYLCASSLSVVTASYEQYFGPGTRLTVT.

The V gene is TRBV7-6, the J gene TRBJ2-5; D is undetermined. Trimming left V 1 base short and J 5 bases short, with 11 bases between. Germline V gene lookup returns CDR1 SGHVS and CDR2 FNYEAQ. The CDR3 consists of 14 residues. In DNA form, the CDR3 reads TGTGCCAGCAGCTTAGTCCAGGTGGTGGAGACCCAGTACTTC. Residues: CASSLVQVVETQYF. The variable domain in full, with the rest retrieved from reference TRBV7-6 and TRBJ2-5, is GAGVSQSPRYKVTKRGQDVALRCDPISGHVSLYWYRQALGQGPEFLTYFNYEAQQDKSGLPNDRFSAERPEGSISTLTIQRTEQRDSAMYRCASSLVQVVETQYFGPGTRLLVL.